The clone carrying this T cell receptor (beta chain) was observed a few times. Germline V lookup: CDR1 MNHNS, CDR2 SASEGT. The CDR3 has 13 residues. V gave up 7 bases and J gave up 3 bases, with 12 bases separating them. The data originate from a study of shared clonotypes between healthy human individuals. The repertoire was sequenced with immunoSEQ multiplex PCR; TCRdb's copy has only in-frame clones and lacks some. The data show about 2.3 million clones, with roughly 92% seen just once and 0.3% to 0.45% held by the top ten. This clonotype was obtained from a man younger than 35 in good health. Some clones in this sample may be carry-over from other donors' samples. The rearrangement joins TRBV6-1 to TRBJ1-1; D gene ambiguous. Sample: naive CD4+ T cells from PBMCs. Documented subset: CD45RA+ positively selected. The CDR3 loop is CASTDIGDTEAFF. For the CDR3, the DNA is TGTGCCAGCACCGATATTGGGGACACTGAAGCTTTCTTT.